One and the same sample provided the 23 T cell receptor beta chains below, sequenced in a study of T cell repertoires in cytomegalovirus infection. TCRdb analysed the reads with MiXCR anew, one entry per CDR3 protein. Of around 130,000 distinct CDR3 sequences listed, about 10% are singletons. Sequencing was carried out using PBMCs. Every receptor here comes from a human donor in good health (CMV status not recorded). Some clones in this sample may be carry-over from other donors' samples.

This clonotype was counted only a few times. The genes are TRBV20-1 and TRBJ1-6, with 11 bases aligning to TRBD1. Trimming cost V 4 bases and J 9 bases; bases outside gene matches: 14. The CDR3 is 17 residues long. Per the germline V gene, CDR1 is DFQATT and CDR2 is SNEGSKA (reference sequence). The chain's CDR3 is CSATFESRTGGGSPLHF. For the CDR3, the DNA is TGCAGTGCTACCTTTGAAAGCCGGACAGGGGGCGGTTCACCCCTCCACTTT.

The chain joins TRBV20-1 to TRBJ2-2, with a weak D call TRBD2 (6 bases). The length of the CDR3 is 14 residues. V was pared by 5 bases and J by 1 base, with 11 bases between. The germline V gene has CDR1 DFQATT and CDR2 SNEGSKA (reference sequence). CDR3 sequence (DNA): TGCAGTGCTTATGGGGGAGGGAACACCGGGGAGCTGTTTTTT. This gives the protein CSAYGGGNTGELFF.

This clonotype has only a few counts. The CDR3 nucleotides are TGTGCCAGCTTACAGGGTACCGCTGAAGCTTTCTTT. Protein: CASLQGTAEAFF. The V gene is TRBV19, the J gene TRBJ1-1; maybe TRBD1 (6 bases). Per the germline V gene, CDR1 is LNHDA and CDR2 is SQIVND (reference sequence). The CDR3 extends over 12 amino acids. The ends were cut back, 9 bases at V and 6 bases at J, with 14 bases in the middle.

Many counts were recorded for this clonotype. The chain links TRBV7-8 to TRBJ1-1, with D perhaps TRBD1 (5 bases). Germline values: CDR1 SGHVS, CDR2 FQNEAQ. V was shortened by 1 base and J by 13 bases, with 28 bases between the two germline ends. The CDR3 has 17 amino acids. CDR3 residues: CASSLVVGAGQGLSDFF. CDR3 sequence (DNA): TGTGCCAGCAGCTTAGTAGTTGGGGCGGGGCAGGGCCTTTCAGATTTCTTT.

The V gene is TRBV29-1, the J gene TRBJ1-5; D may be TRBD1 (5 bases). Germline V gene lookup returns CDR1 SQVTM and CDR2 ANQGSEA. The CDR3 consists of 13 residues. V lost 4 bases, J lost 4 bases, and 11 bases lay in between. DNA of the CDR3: TGCAGCGTTGGTTTGGGGGGGAATCAGCCCCAGCATTTT. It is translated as CSVGLGGNQPQHF. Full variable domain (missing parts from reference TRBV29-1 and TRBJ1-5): SAVISQKPSRDICQRGTSLTIQCQVDSQVTMMFWYRQQPGQSLTLIATANQGSEATYESGFVIDKFPISRPNLTFSTLTVSNMSPEDSSIYLCSVGLGGNQPQHFGDGTRLSIL.

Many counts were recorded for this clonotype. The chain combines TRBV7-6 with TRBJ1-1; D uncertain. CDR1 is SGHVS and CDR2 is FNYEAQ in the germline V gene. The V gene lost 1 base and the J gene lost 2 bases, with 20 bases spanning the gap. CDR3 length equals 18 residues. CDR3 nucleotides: TGTGCCAGCAGCTTAGGTGTGAGAGACCTACCCGGCAACACTGAAGCTTTCTTT. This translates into CASSLGVRDLPGNTEAFF.

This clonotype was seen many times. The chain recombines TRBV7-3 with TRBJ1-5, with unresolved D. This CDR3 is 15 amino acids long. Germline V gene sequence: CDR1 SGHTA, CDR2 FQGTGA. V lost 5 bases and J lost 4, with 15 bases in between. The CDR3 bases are TGTGCCAGCAGCCCCTTTACTACGGGGAATCAGCCCCAGCATTTT. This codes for CASSPFTTGNQPQHF. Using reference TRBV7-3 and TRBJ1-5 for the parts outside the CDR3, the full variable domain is GAGVSQTPSNKVTEKGKYVELRCDPISGHTALYWYRQSLGQGPEFLIYFQGTGAADDSGLPNDRFFAVRPEGSVSTLKIQRTERGDSAVYLCASSPFTTGNQPQHFGDGTRLSIL.

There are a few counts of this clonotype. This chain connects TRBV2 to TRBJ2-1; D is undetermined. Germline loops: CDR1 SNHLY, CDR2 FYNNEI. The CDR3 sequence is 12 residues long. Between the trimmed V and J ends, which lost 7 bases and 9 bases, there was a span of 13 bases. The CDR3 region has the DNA TGTGCCAGCAAGAGATCACCCGGTGAGCAGTTCTTC. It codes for CASKRSPGEQFF.

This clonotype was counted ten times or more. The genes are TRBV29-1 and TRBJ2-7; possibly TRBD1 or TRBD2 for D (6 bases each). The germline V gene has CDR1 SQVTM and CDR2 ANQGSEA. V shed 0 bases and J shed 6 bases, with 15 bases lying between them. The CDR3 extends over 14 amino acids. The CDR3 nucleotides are TGCAGCGTTGAAGAAGTGGAGGGGGGTAGCGAGCAGTACTTC. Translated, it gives CSVEEVEGGSEQYF.

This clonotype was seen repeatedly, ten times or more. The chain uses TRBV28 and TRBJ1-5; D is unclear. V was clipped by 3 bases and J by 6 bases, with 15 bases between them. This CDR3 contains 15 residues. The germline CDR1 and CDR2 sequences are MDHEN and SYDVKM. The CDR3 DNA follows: TGTGCCAGCAGTTTTTCTGGGGTTGAAGCTCAGCCCCAGCATTTT. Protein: CASSFSGVEAQPQHF.

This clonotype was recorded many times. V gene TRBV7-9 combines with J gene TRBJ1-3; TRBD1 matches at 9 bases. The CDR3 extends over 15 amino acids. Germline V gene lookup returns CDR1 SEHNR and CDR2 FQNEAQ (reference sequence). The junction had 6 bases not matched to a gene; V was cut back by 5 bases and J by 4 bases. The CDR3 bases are TGTGCCAGCAGCGCGGACAGGGGTGCAGGAAACACCATATATTTT. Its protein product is CASSADRGAGNTIYF.

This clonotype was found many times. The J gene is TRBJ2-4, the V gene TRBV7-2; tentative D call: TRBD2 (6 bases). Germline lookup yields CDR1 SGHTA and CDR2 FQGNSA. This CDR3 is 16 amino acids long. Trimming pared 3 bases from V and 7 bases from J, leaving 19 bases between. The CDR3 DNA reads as TGTGCCAGCAGCTTCCTTACTCGAAACCGGGGGAACATTCAGTACTTC. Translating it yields CASSFLTRNRGNIQYF.

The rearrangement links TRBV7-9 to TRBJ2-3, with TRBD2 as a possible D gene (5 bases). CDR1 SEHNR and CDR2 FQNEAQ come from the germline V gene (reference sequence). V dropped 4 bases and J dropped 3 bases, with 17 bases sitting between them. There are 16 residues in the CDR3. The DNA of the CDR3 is TGTGCCAGCAGCTCCACTACCGGACTCAGAACAGATACGCAGTATTTT. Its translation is CASSSTTGLRTDTQYF.

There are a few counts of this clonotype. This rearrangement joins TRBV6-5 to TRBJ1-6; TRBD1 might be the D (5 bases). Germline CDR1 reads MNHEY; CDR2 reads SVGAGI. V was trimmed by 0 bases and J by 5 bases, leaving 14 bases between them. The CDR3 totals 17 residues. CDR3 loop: CASSYSFREWDNSPLHF. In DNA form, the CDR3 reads TGTGCCAGCAGTTACTCATTCAGGGAATGGGATAATTCACCCCTCCACTTT.

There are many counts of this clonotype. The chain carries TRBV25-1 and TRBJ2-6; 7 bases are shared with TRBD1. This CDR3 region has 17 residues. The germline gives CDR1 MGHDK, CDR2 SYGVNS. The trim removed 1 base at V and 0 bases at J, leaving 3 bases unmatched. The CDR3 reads CASSELGQFSGANVLTF. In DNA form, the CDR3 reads TGTGCCAGCAGTGAATTGGGACAGTTCTCTGGGGCCAACGTCCTGACTTTC.

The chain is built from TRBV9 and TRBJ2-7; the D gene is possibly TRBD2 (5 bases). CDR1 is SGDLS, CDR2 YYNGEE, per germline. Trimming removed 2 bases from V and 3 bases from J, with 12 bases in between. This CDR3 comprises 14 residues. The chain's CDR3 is CASSVGPRVYEQYF. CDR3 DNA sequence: TGTGCCAGCAGCGTTGGACCGCGGGTCTACGAGCAGTACTTC.

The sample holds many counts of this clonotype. CDR3 in DNA: TGTGCCAGCAGCCGAGCGACCCAAGAGACCCAGTACTTC. Protein product: CASSRATQETQYF. The V call is TRBV7-2, the J call TRBJ2-5; D not certain. The CDR3 runs 13 residues. Germline values: CDR1 SGHTA, CDR2 FQGNSA. Trimming stripped 5 bases from V and 1 base from J, with 8 bases between.

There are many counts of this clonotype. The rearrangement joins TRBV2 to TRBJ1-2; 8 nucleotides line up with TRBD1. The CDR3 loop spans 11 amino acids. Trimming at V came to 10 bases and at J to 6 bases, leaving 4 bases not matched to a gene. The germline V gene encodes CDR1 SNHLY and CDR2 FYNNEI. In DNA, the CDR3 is TGTGCCACCCGGACAGGGCATGGCTACACCTTC. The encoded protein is CATRTGHGYTF.

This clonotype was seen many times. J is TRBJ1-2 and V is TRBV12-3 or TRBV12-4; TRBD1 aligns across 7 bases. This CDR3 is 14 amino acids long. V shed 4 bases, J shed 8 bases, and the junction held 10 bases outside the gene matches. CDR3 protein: CASSSYTGVYGYTF. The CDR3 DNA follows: TGTGCCAGCAGTTCCTATACAGGGGTCTACGGCTACACCTTC.

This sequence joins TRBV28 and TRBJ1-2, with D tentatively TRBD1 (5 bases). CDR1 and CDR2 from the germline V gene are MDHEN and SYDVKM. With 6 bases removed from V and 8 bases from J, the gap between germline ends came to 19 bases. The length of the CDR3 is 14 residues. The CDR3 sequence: CASRIHRGDRGYTF. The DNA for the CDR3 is TGTGCCAGCAGGATACATAGGGGTGATAGGGGCTACACCTTC.

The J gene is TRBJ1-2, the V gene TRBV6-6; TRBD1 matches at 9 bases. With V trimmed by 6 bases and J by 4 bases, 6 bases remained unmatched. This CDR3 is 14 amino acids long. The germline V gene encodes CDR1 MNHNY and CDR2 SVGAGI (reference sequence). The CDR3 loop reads CASRPTGGPYGYTF. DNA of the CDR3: TGTGCCAGCAGACCCACAGGGGGCCCCTATGGCTACACCTTC.

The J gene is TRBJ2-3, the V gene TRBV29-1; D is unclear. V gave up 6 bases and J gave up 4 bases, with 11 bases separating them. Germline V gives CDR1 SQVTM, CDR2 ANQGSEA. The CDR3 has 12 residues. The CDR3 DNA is TGCAGCGTGGTTTGGGGATCAGATACGCAGTATTTT. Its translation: CSVVWGSDTQYF.

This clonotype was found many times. DNA of the CDR3: TGTGCCAGCAGTGTGAAGAACACTGAAGCTTTCTTT. It codes for CASSVKNTEAFF. J is TRBJ1-1 and V is TRBV6-6; D uncertain. CDR3 length: 12 amino acids. The germline gives CDR1 MNHNY, CDR2 SVGAGI (reference sequence). The V end lost 5 bases, the J end lost 1 base, and 5 bases lay between the germline ends.